This is a list of T cell receptor beta chains from one sample in a study of beta chain features in type 1 diabetes. The method was immunoSEQ multiplex PCR; TCRdb's version includes in-frame clones alone and lacks a portion of them. The sample records 130,000 to 150,000 clones, 6.9% being singletons. Input material: central memory CD4+ T cells from blood. Receptors were obtained from a woman aged 30 to 39 in good health. Each CDR3 is given with its conserved first and last residue. D genes are given only for firm matches. Where a row states a size, it is once, few, many or the class of an expanded clone; other rows omit it.

j_gene: TRBJ1-5; d_gene: TRBD1; v_gene: TRBV6-5; abundance: .; CDR3nt: TGTGCCAGCAGTTACTCAGGACAGGGGCAACAGCCCCAGCATTTT; CDR3aa: CASSYSGQGQQPQHF
j_gene: TRBJ1-5; d_gene: .; v_gene: TRBV21-1; abundance: few; CDR3nt: TGTGCCAGCAGAAACTGGGACACCGATCAGCCCCAGCATTTT; CDR3aa: CASRNWDTDQPQHF
j_gene: TRBJ1-2; d_gene: .; v_gene: TRBV7-9; abundance: few; CDR3nt: TGTGCCAGCAGCTTAGTACAGGTTGATGGCTACACCTTC; CDR3aa: CASSLVQVDGYTF
j_gene: TRBJ1-2; d_gene: .; v_gene: TRBV30; abundance: many; CDR3nt: TGTGCCTGGAGTGGGGGCGCGAGGGGCTACACCTTC; CDR3aa: CAWSGGARGYTF
j_gene: TRBJ2-7; d_gene: TRBD1; v_gene: TRBV7-9; abundance: .; CDR3nt: TGTGCCAGCAGCTCAAGGGACAGGTTCTCCTACGAGCAGTACTTC; CDR3aa: CASSSRDRFSYEQYF
j_gene: TRBJ2-3; d_gene: .; v_gene: TRBV11-2; abundance: .; CDR3nt: TGTGCCAGCAGCCACATCCGGGACTTGTCCTCGTATTTT; CDR3aa: CASSHIRDLSSYF
j_gene: TRBJ2-5; d_gene: TRBD1; v_gene: TRBV19; abundance: .; CDR3nt: TGTGCCAGTAGTATAGAGGACAGGGGACGAGAGACCCAGTACTTC; CDR3aa: CASSIEDRGRETQYF
j_gene: TRBJ2-3; d_gene: TRBD2; v_gene: TRBV30; abundance: few; CDR3nt: TGTGCCTGGAGGTTAGCGGGAGGGATGGTTACGCAGTATTTT; CDR3aa: CAWRLAGGMVTQYF
j_gene: TRBJ1-5; d_gene: TRBD1; v_gene: TRBV18; abundance: .; CDR3nt: TGTGCCAGCTCAAACTACACCGGGACAGCCAATCAGCCCCAGCATTTT; CDR3aa: CASSNYTGTANQPQHF
j_gene: TRBJ1-1; d_gene: TRBD1; v_gene: TRBV19; abundance: few; CDR3nt: TGTGCCAGTATTAAACGTGACAGGGGACGGGCTGAAGCTTTCTTT; CDR3aa: CASIKRDRGRAEAFF
j_gene: TRBJ2-5; d_gene: .; v_gene: TRBV7-6; abundance: few; CDR3nt: TGTGCCAGCAGCCACGGGACTTCCAAGACCCAGTACTTC; CDR3aa: CASSHGTSKTQYF
j_gene: TRBJ2-1; d_gene: .; v_gene: TRBV27; abundance: few; CDR3nt: TGTGCCAGCAGTTTAGAAACGCCAGGGGTAGGACAGTTCTTC; CDR3aa: CASSLETPGVGQFF
j_gene: TRBJ1-1; d_gene: .; v_gene: TRBV30; abundance: few; CDR3nt: TGTGCCTGGAGTGTATTGGATTCTAGCACTGAAGCTTTCTTT; CDR3aa: CAWSVLDSSTEAFF
j_gene: TRBJ1-5; d_gene: TRBD1; v_gene: TRBV25-1; abundance: many; CDR3nt: TGTGCCAGCGAGACCGACAGGGGGCTTCAGCCCCAGCATTTT; CDR3aa: CASETDRGLQPQHF
j_gene: TRBJ2-6; d_gene: .; v_gene: TRBV7-2; abundance: few; CDR3nt: TGTGCCAGCAGCTACGCGTTTAGGGCCAACGTCCTGACTTTC; CDR3aa: CASSYAFRANVLTF
j_gene: TRBJ1-1; d_gene: .; v_gene: TRBV28; abundance: few; CDR3nt: TGTGCCAGCAGTTTACATGATCTTTCCTCGGAGGCTTTCTTT; CDR3aa: CASSLHDLSSEAFF
j_gene: TRBJ2-7; d_gene: TRBD2; v_gene: TRBV25-1; abundance: few; CDR3nt: TGTGCCAGCAGTGTGGGGGGGAGCTCCTACGAGCAGTACTTC; CDR3aa: CASSVGGSSYEQYF
j_gene: TRBJ2-1; d_gene: TRBD1; v_gene: TRBV9; abundance: few; CDR3nt: TGTGCCAGCAGCGGACGTCAAAGGGTGAGGGGACAGGGGGACTCCTACAATGAGCAGTTCTTC; CDR3aa: CASSGRQRVRGQGDSYNEQFF